The 21 T cell receptor beta chains reported below all come from one sample, sequenced in a study of blood T cell repertoires in COVID-19. Here immunoSEQ multiplex PCR was the method, and the copy in TCRdb shows in-frame clones only, minus some. Counted here are about 120,000 clones, 85% occurring once; the ten biggest clones make up about a tenth. Sample: peripheral blood. Receptors originate from a man at least 80 years old with acute or convalescent COVID-19.

The CDR3 DNA sequence: TGTGCCAGCAGCTTAGAAGGGGGAGGGGCCACCGGGGAGCTGTTTTTT. The encoded protein is CASSLEGGGATGELFF. The rearrangement joins TRBV7-9 to TRBJ2-2; D might be TRBD2 (7 bases). Trimming left V 1 base short and J 4 bases short, with 13 bases between. CDR3 length equals 16 residues. The V gene's germline CDR1 is SEHNR and CDR2 FQNEAQ (reference sequence).

J is TRBJ1-4 and V is TRBV15, with a possible D match to TRBD1 (5 bases). The germline CDR1 and CDR2 sequences are LNHNV and YYDKDF (reference sequence). The V and J ends lost 5 bases and 8 bases respectively, with 18 bases between them. The CDR3 is made up of 15 amino acids. The CDR3 DNA sequence: TGTGCCACCAGCCACTCAGGGAAGGGTTACGAAAAACTGTTTTTT. Amino acid sequence: CATSHSGKGYEKLFF.

The chain uses TRBV19 and TRBJ1-4, with D perhaps TRBD1 (6 bases). The germline CDR1 and CDR2 sequences are LNHDA and SQIVND (reference sequence). This CDR3 region has 14 residues. The V end lost 6 bases, the J end lost 3 bases, and 11 bases lay between the germline ends. Written as DNA, the CDR3 is TGTGCCAGTAGGTCAGGGGCCGCTAATGAAAAACTGTTTTTT. Translating it yields CASRSGAANEKLFF.

J is TRBJ1-4 and V is TRBV29-1; D gene ambiguous. CDR3 size: 13 residues. The germline V gene has CDR1 SQVTM and CDR2 ANQGSEA. V lost 5 bases, J lost 1 base, and 8 bases lay in between. The CDR3 here is CSVLAETNEKLFF. The CDR3 nucleotides are TGCAGCGTTCTGGCAGAAACTAATGAAAAACTGTTTTTT.

The rearrangement uses TRBV18 and TRBJ1-1; D not resolved. Looked up from germline, CDR1 is KGHSH and CDR2 is LQKENI. The CDR3 totals 13 residues. The ends were cut back, 0 bases at V and 7 bases at J, with 9 bases in the middle. CDR3 in DNA: TGTGCCAGCTCACCACCGGCACTATTTGAAGCTTTCTTT. This sequence encodes CASSPPALFEAFF.

V is TRBV19 and J is TRBJ1-6; 8 bases align to TRBD1. Germline trimming cut 7 bases from V and 3 bases from J; bases unmatched to any gene: 5. From germline, CDR1 is LNHDA and CDR2 SQIVND (reference sequence). The CDR3 is 15 amino acids. The CDR3 DNA sequence: TGTGCCAGTAATCCGGGACAGGACTATAATTCACCCCTCCACTTT. Encoded protein: CASNPGQDYNSPLHF.

The chain uses TRBV5-1 and TRBJ2-7; no definite D call. CDR3 size: 15 residues. Trimming removed 0 bases at V and 1 base at J, with 11 bases between. The germline V gene encodes CDR1 SGHRS and CDR2 YFSETQ. The CDR3 loop is CASSLVVAGSYEQYF. CDR3 in DNA: TGCGCCAGCAGCTTGGTAGTTGCAGGTTCCTACGAGCAGTACTTC.

V gene TRBV19 combines with J gene TRBJ1-6, with 9 bases fitting TRBD1. The CDR3 sequence is 15 residues long. The germline CDR1 and CDR2 sequences are LNHDA and SQIVND (reference sequence). The V segment lost 5 bases and the J segment 9 bases; nucleotides outside the gene matches: 8. In nucleotides, the CDR3 is TGTGCCAGTAGTTCGGGACAGGGATTGAGTTCACCCCTCCACTTT. Encoded protein: CASSSGQGLSSPLHF.

The V call is TRBV7-9, the J call TRBJ1-2, with D maybe TRBD1 (5 bases). This CDR3 has 13 residues. The ends were cut back, 1 base at V and 8 bases at J, with 11 bases in the middle. Per the germline V gene, CDR1 is SEHNR and CDR2 is FQNEAQ (reference sequence). CDR3 region: CASSLDGGGGYTF. In nucleotides, the CDR3 is TGTGCCAGCAGCTTAGACGGGGGTGGCGGCTACACCTTC.

The rearrangement links TRBV10-3 to TRBJ1-5, with D perhaps TRBD1 (6 bases). This CDR3 comprises 13 residues. Germline CDR1 ENHRY, CDR2 SYGVKD. The CDR3 DNA sequence: TGTGAGCTCAGGACAGATAGCAATCAGCCCCAGCATTTT. It codes for CELRTDSNQPQHF.

With regard to this clone: Different DNA sequences within this sample yield the same CDR3. The rearrangement uses TRBV24-1 and TRBJ1-5; D call uncertain. Trimming took off 3 bases at V and 7 bases at J, with 6 bases between the two ends. This CDR3 is built from 12 residues. CDR1 is KGHDR and CDR2 is SFDVKD in the germline V gene. CDR3 sequence (DNA): TGTGCCACCAGTGATCGGGGACAGCCCCAGCATTTT. Its translation: CATSDRGQPQHF.

The chain uses TRBV29-1 and TRBJ1-1; 7 nucleotides agree with TRBD1. Germline-derived CDR1 and CDR2 are SQVTM and ANQGSEA. The J segment lost 11 bases and the V segment lost 0 bases, leaving 3 bases of the junction unmatched. The length of the CDR3 is 11 residues. The CDR3 region is CSVEDFRGAFF. The CDR3 DNA reads TGCAGCGTTGAAGATTTCAGGGGGGCTTTCTTT.

The chain employs TRBV7-9 and TRBJ1-2; maybe TRBD1 (5 bases). In germline, CDR1 is SEHNR, CDR2 FQNEAQ (reference sequence). Trimming left V 0 bases short and J 2 bases short, with 7 bases between. This CDR3 region has 14 residues. The CDR3 coding sequence is TGTGCCAGCAGCTTAGCGGCAGGGAACTATGGCTACACCTTC. Translated: CASSLAAGNYGYTF.

CDR3 nucleotide sequence: TGTGCCAGTAGTATAGATCACAGTAGCAATCAGCCCCAGCATTTT. This codes for CASSIDHSSNQPQHF. The V call is TRBV19, the J call TRBJ1-5; D remains unclear. V lost 0 bases to trimming and J lost 0 bases, with 6 bases between them. In germline, CDR1 is LNHDA, CDR2 SQIVND (reference sequence). The CDR3 totals 15 residues.

The V call is TRBV5-1, the J call TRBJ2-1, with 16 nucleotides matching TRBD2. Germline CDR1 SGHRS, CDR2 YFSETQ. V gave up 4 bases and J gave up 4 bases; unmatched junction bases: 5. This CDR3 spans 17 amino acids. The CDR3 protein is CASSGGLAGGPYNEQFF. The DNA for the CDR3 is TGCGCCAGCAGCGGGGGACTAGCGGGAGGGCCGTACAATGAGCAGTTCTTC.

This rearrangement joins TRBV10-3 to TRBJ2-7, with D uncertain. The CDR3 contains 12 residues. V lost 2 bases and J 2 bases, leaving 4 bases between the germline ends. Germline-derived CDR1 and CDR2 are ENHRY and SYGVKD. DNA for the CDR3: TGTGCCATCAGTGAGACTACCTACGAGCAGTACTTC. It specifies CAISETTYEQYF.

V gene TRBV7-2 combines with J gene TRBJ2-7; 9 nucleotides align to TRBD2. The CDR3 loop spans 15 amino acids. With V trimmed by 4 bases and J by 6 bases, 10 bases remained unmatched. Per the germline V gene, CDR1 is SGHTA and CDR2 is FQGNSA. This chain's CDR3 is CASSSDSAGGGEQYF. The CDR3 bases are TGTGCCAGCAGCTCGGACTCGGCGGGAGGGGGCGAGCAGTACTTC. Together with reference TRBV7-2 and TRBJ2-7, the CDR3 gives the full variable domain: GAGVSQSPSNKVTEKGKDVELRCDPISGHTALYWYRQSLGQGLEFLIYFQGNSAPDKSGLPSDRFSAERTGGSVSTLTIQRTQQEDSAVYLCASSSDSAGGGEQYFGPGTRLTVT.

The chain employs TRBV5-1 and TRBJ1-3, with 8 bases identical to TRBD1. J lost 3 bases, V lost 2 bases, and 10 bases had no gene match. The length of the CDR3 is 17 residues. Germline V gives CDR1 SGHRS, CDR2 YFSETQ. For the CDR3, the DNA is TGCGCCAGCAGCTTAGACGGACAGGGAGCAGGTGGAAACACCATATATTTT. Translated: CASSLDGQGAGGNTIYF.

The chain uses TRBV19 and TRBJ1-2; D is perhaps TRBD1 (6 bases). The CDR3 is 11 amino acids. Germline V lookup: CDR1 LNHDA, CDR2 SQIVND (reference sequence). Between the trimmed V and J ends, which lost 10 bases and 5 bases, there was a span of 11 bases. CDR3 in amino acids: CATKQGYGYTF. The CDR3 DNA reads TGTGCCACCAAGCAGGGGTATGGCTACACCTTC.

CDR3 amino acids: CASSLPDSGTGTGNTIYF. The CDR3 DNA is TGTGCCAGTAGTCTACCCGATTCCGGGACAGGGACTGGAAACACCATATATTTT. V and J are TRBV19 and TRBJ1-3, with 9 bases aligning to TRBD1. This CDR3 region has 18 residues. The junction had 13 bases not matched to a gene; V was cut back by 5 bases and J by 2 bases. Germline CDR1 and CDR2: LNHDA and SQIVND (reference sequence).

The genes are TRBV5-4 and TRBJ2-7; D may be TRBD2 (5 bases). The CDR3 covers 13 residues. Germline V CDR1 and CDR2: SGHNT, YYREEE (reference sequence). V lost 3 bases and J lost 3, with 10 bases in between. The CDR3 here is CASSSDGGYEQYF. The CDR3 coding sequence is TGTGCCAGCAGCTCGGACGGAGGCTACGAGCAGTACTTC.